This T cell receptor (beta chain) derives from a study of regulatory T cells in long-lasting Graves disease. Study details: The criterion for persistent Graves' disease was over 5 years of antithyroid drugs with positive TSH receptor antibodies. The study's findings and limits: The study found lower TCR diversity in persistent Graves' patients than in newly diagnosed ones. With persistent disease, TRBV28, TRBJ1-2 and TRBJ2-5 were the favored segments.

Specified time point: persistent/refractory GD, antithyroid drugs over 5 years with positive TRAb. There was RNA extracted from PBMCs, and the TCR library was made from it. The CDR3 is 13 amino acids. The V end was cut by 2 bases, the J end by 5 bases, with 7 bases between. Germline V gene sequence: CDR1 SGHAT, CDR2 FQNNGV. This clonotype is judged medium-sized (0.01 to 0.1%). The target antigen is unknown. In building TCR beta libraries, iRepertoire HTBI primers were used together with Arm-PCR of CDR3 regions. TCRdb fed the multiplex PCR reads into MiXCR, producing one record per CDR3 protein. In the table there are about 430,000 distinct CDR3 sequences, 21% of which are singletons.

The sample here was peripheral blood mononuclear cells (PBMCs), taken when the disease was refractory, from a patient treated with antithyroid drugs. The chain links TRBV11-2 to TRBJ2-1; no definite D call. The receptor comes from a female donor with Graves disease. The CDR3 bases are TGTGCCAGCAGCTTATCGACAAACAATGAGCAGTTCTTC. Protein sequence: CASSLSTNNEQFF.